These T cell receptor beta chains were read from a single sample in a study of cytomegalovirus exposure and HLA in healthy donors. Profiled with immunoSEQ multiplex PCR; TCRdb holds only in-frame clones, not every one. Of over 45,000 clones in the sample, approximately 80% were seen once. Sequencing was done on a sample of PBMCs. All receptors come from a man between 25 and 39 years old in good health and CMV-seronegative. The CDR3 runs from the conserved cysteine through the conserved F or W. D genes are given only for firm matches. A row's size may be missing; if present it is once, few, many or a size class.

V gene	D gene	clone size	J gene	CDR3 DNA	CDR3 protein
TRBV11-2	TRBD2	NA	TRBJ2-7	TGTGCCAGCAGCTTCCCGACTAGCGGGATAACCTACGAGCAGTACTTC	CASSFPTSGITYEQYF
TRBV9	NA	NA	TRBJ1-1	TGTGCCAGCAGCGTCTCAGGGGCCTCGGGAACTGAAGCTTTCTTT	CASSVSGASGTEAFF
TRBV19	TRBD1	NA	TRBJ1-6	TGTGCCAGTAGTAGGGACAGGGAGTTTTCACCCCTCCACTTT	CASSRDREFSPLHF
TRBV5-1	TRBD2	NA	TRBJ2-3	TGCGCCAGCAGCTCCTACGGGGGGTGGACAGATACGCAGTATTTT	CASSSYGGWTDTQYF
TRBV11-3	TRBD2	NA	TRBJ2-5	TGTGCCAGCAGCTCGACTAGCGTCCAGGGGACCCAGTACTTC	CASSSTSVQGTQYF
TRBV11-3	TRBD1	NA	TRBJ2-1	TGTGCCAGCAGCCAGGACAGGGAGGTACATGAGCAGTTCTTC	CASSQDREVHEQFF
TRBV5-6	NA	NA	TRBJ2-3	TGTGCCAGCAGCTTTTCCCTAGCCGGCACAGATACGCAGTATTTT	CASSFSLAGTDTQYF
TRBV7-8	NA	NA	TRBJ2-5	TGTGCCAGCAGCTCCAGCACTAGATCCGGAGAGACCCAGTACTTC	CASSSSTRSGETQYF
TRBV11-3	TRBD2	NA	TRBJ2-3	TGTGCCAGCAGCTCGGGACTAGCGGGGGGGACAGATACGCAGTATTTT	CASSSGLAGGTDTQYF
TRBV4-1	NA	NA	TRBJ2-4	TGCGCCAGCAGCCAAGAAGGGGCTATAAGGAAGTACTTC	CASSQEGAIRKYF
TRBV10-2	TRBD1	NA	TRBJ1-2	TGCGCCCGCGAAGTAGGACAGGGTGGATATGGCTACACCTTC	CAREVGQGGYGYTF
TRBV19	NA	NA	TRBJ2-6	TGTGCCAGTAGTATAATACTCTCTGGGGCCAACGTCCTGACTTTC	CASSIILSGANVLTF
TRBV5-4	NA	NA	TRBJ1-2	TGTGCCAGCAGCCCAGTACCCCTCGGAGGTGGCTACACCTTC	CASSPVPLGGGYTF
TRBV7-8	NA	once	TRBJ2-1	TGTGCCAGCAGCTTATCAGGGACGGTGGCGGGGAATGAGCAGTTCTTC	CASSLSGTVAGNEQFF
TRBV7-8	NA	NA	TRBJ1-1	TGTGCCAGCAGCTTAGTCCGGGGAAGAATGAACACTGAAGCTTTCTTT	CASSLVRGRMNTEAFF
TRBV13	TRBD1	once	TRBJ2-3	TGTGCCAGCAGCCATTTGGGACAGGGGAAAGATACGCAGTATTTT	CASSHLGQGKDTQYF
TRBV19	TRBD2	NA	TRBJ2-1	TGTGCCAGTAGTATGCCCCGAACTAGCGGGGCATACAATGAGCAGTTCTTC	CASSMPRTSGAYNEQFF
TRBV27	NA	NA	TRBJ1-1	TGTGCCAGCCGATCTTTTCGGGGGGCGGGTACTGAAGCTTTCTTT	CASRSFRGAGTEAFF
TRBV18	NA	few	TRBJ1-4	TGTGCCAGCTCACCCGATCTCGGAGGGAGGGAAAAACTGTTTTTT	CASSPDLGGREKLFF
TRBV20-1	NA	NA	TRBJ1-2	TGCAGTGCTCCGGGTGCCGGCTACACCTTC	CSAPGAGYTF
TRBV6-5	NA	NA	TRBJ2-7	TGTGCCAGCAGTTACCGGGGTTGGGGCTCCTACGAGCAGTACTTC	CASSYRGWGSYEQYF
TRBV9	TRBD1	NA	TRBJ2-7	TGTGCCAGCAGCGTCACAGGGGAATCCAACGAGCAGTACTTC	CASSVTGESNEQYF
TRBV10-1	NA	NA	TRBJ2-7	TGCGCCAGCAGTGAGTCGCGGCCTCCCTACGAGCAGTACTTC	CASSESRPPYEQYF
TRBV25-1	TRBD2	NA	TRBJ2-5	TGTGCCAGCAGTGAATATGGCGGGGGGACCCAGTACTTC	CASSEYGGGTQYF
TRBV2	NA	NA	TRBJ2-7	TGTGCCAGCAGTGAAGGGCCGACAGCCCCTTCCTACGAGCAGTACTTC	CASSEGPTAPSYEQYF
TRBV7-2	NA	NA	TRBJ1-5	TGTGCCAGCAGCTTATTGCAGGGTGATCAGCCCCAGCATTTT	CASSLLQGDQPQHF
TRBV9	NA	NA	TRBJ2-4	TGTGCCAGCAGCGTAGGCGGATCAGCCAAAAACATTCAGTACTTC	CASSVGGSAKNIQYF
TRBV2	NA	NA	TRBJ1-1	TGTGCCAGCAGTGAAGCGGTTAGGGGCGGTGAAGCTTTCTTT	CASSEAVRGGEAFF